This TCR beta chain is drawn from a study of shared clonotypes between healthy human individuals (dated by TCRdb to the early 2020s). Background for the entire study: The cohort comprised a couple of women and a few men aged 18 to 49 years. Between about 0.9 and 9 billion PBMCs per donor were obtained by leukapheresis. The study deeply sequenced blood TCR repertoires of 5 or 6 healthy adults to estimate repertoire size and the extent of clonotype sharing between individuals. Per donor, three plates each were used for CD4 naive and CD4 memory, two for CD8 naive, and one for CD8 memory. To increase sequencing depth and limit assay-specific biases, TCR repertoire library preparation and sequencing were carried out by different laboratories using diverse techniques.

Healthy HIV-negative adults with no recently reported acute infections or vaccinations were included as donors. Every donor was a Caucasian adult residing in Nashville, Tennessee, USA. CD4+ T cells were enriched by magnetic negative selection, after which naive cells were positively selected on CD45RA and the negative fraction was taken as the memory subset. Blood was obtained by leukapheresis, after which PBMCs were separated by Ficoll-Histopaque density gradient centrifugation and cryopreserved in liquid nitrogen vapor phase. Purity and quantity of every magnetically sorted T cell population were checked by analytical flow cytometry. Each sorted fraction had its genomic DNA isolated and then quantified by UV absorbance on a Nanodrop 2000c. Using the deep immunoSEQ assay, TCR CDR3 regions were amplified from genomic DNA by multiplex PCR. Extracted genomic DNA from each cell subset was spread evenly across all wells of several immunoSEQ 96-well plates, with each plate serving as a replicate. For sorted subsets, around 0.2 ug genomic DNA, equal to about 30,000 T cell genomes, was loaded into each replicate PCR. The purified libraries were quantified using a Qubit 3.0 fluorometer, sized with a Bioanalyzer 2100, and then quantified again using the KAPA Library Quantification kit. Each immunoSEQ 96-well plate was sequenced on its own single-read 150-cycle Illumina NextSeq 550 flow cell. As for the original processing: The immunoSEQ output contained only junctional sequences without quality scores, so filtering could not match that applied to full-length reads. Sequences were annotated with PyIR, a Python wrapper for IgBLAST v1.9, and V/J genes and CDR3 were assigned using IMGT germline references. Reads were removed for weak V/J assignments (E-value above 1e-6), missing CDR3, stop codons, out-of-frame junctions, or ambiguous translated residues. V3J clonotypes were defined by identical inferred V gene, J gene, and CDR3 amino acid sequence. Percentage overlap between repertoires was computed as shared unique clonotypes divided by the size of the smaller repertoire. Three approaches were used to assess repertoire richness: RTK rarefaction, the Chao1 estimator, and Recon v2.1 estimates of unobserved clonotypes. OLGA was used to compute generation probabilities for all TCRbeta clonotypes that the gDNA method yielded from a few donors. Entries here come from immuneACCESS through TCRdb and include only in-frame sequences with V and J called. Some clones fail to appear in such tables; in the studies checked, an unresolved V gene covers under half of the shortfall, and the cause of the remainder is unknown. V and J calls and clone size are copied from that table; D and trimming were computed from the DNA. This sample holds fewer than 1.8 million clones; approximately 98.5% were observed only once. The ten largest clones represent about 0.35% of the sample.

Turning to this clone: The antigen it binds to is not known. No quality values exist for individual bases; no much larger clone is one base distant.

The paper as a whole reports these results and caveats: Sampling was limited to blood, and TCR repertoires in tissue likely differ from TCR repertoires in blood. Because the study included only a small number of donors, the genetic and exposure-history diversity represented was limited. Sharing across several donors was observed for around 5% of naive CD4, less than 4% of naive CD8, over 2% of memory CD4, and approximately 0.41% of memory CD8 clonotypes. Estimated clonotype richness was generally larger for naive than for memory subsets. Even with the large sequencing depth, rarefaction of the sorted-subset datasets indicated that sequencing was incomplete. Compared with non-shared clonotypes, the clonotypes found in all four sorted-subset donors had higher generation probabilities. Pairwise subsampling led to the expectation that sequencing depth would affect the degree of clonotype sharing among donors.

The sequence was obtained from a man aged 25 to 45 in good health. Sequences were obtained from naive CD4+ T cells sorted from blood. What this sample's cell subset or site label stands for: CD45RA+ positively selected.

At the DNA level, the sequence is TGCAGCGTTGGGGGAAGGGCACTCGTTAACACTGAAGCTTTCTTT. Translated, this gives CSVGGRALVNTEAFF. The sequence links TRBV29-1 to TRBJ1-1; too little of a D gene remains to name it. V is clipped by 4 bases and J by 2 bases, and the sequence between their germline boundaries is 17 bases long. CDR1 is given as SQVTM and CDR2 as ANQGSEA, both from the germline V gene. The CDR3 runs 15 residues from the cysteine to the phenylalanine. The DNA shown is the 45-base CDR3, in frame from base 1.